The rows below give T cell receptor beta chains drawn from one sample of a study of vaccination and CD4 T cells after COVID-19. No antigen has been assigned to these receptors. In TCRdb, the PCR reads were re-called with MiXCR into one record per CDR3 protein. The repertoire holds approximately 12,000 distinct CDR3 sequences, with roughly 31% as singletons. The sample was CD4+ T cells from blood, cultured in vitro, taken before SARS-CoV-2 vaccination. All receptors come from a human donor who received a COVID-19 vaccine. Both conserved end residues are part of each CDR3. Fields, in order: clone size, V gene, J gene, D gene, CDR3 protein, CDR3 DNA. The D gene is left open where the match is weak. Clone size is stated in some rows and not others, as once, few, many or a class when expanded.

>few|TRBV7-9|TRBJ1-2|.
CASSLGQTYGYTF
TGTGCCAGCAGCTTAGGACAGACGTATGGCTACACCTTC
>.|TRBV10-1|TRBJ1-2|.
CASSESQGYGYTF
TGCGCCAGCAGTGAGTCCCAGGGCTATGGCTACACCTTC
>.|TRBV21-1|TRBJ2-7|.
CASTTGIGSDF
TGTGCCAGCACCACGGGTATTGGTTCTGACTTC
>few|TRBV20-1|TRBJ1-1|.
CSASFTGTSTEAFF
TGCAGTGCTTCTTTCACAGGGACGAGTACTGAAGCTTTCTTT
>.|TRBV25-1|TRBJ1-4|TRBD1
CASRPTGGREKLFF
TGTGCCAGCAGGCCGACAGGGGGCAGGGAAAAACTGTTTTTT
>.|TRBV29-1|TRBJ1-5|.
CSVEGDVGQPQHF
TGCAGCGTTGAAGGAGATGTGGGGCAGCCCCAGCATTTT
>few|TRBV2|TRBJ1-2|.
CASSPDRNYGYTF
TGTGCCAGCTCGCCGGACCGAAACTATGGCTACACCTTC
>few|TRBV20-1|TRBJ2-5|.
CSARDLSRAQETQYF
TGCAGTGCTAGAGATTTAAGTAGGGCCCAAGAGACCCAGTACTTC
>once|TRBV11-1|TRBJ2-1|.
CASSLVFLGRKNEQFF
TGTGCCAGCAGCTTGGTCTTTCTGGGGCGGAAAAATGAGCAGTTCTTC
>.|TRBV20-1|TRBJ1-5|.
CSAGKDSFNQPQHF
TGCAGTGCTGGAAAAGACAGTTTCAATCAGCCCCAGCATTTT
>few|TRBV7-2|TRBJ1-2|.
CASSLRAGEKYYGYTF
TGTGCCAGCAGCTTAAGGGCGGGGGAGAAATATTATGGCTACACCTTC
>few|TRBV2|TRBJ1-1|.
CASMADMNTEAFF
TGTGCCAGCATGGCGGATATGAACACTGAAGCTTTCTTT
>few|TRBV6-1|TRBJ1-5|.
CASSAPRGGGNQPQHF
TGTGCCAGCAGTGCGCCGAGGGGGGGGGGCAATCAGCCCCAGCATTTT
>.|TRBV5-6|TRBJ1-2|TRBD1
CASSDRAVNYGYTF
TGTGCCAGCAGCGACAGGGCGGTTAACTATGGCTACACCTTC
>.|TRBV30|TRBJ2-7|.
CAWTGGLEQYF
TGTGCCTGGACAGGGGGGTTGGAGCAGTACTTC
>.|TRBV27|TRBJ2-7|TRBD2
CASSRGLAGTLPYEQYF
TGTGCCAGCAGCCGAGGACTAGCGGGGACCCTTCCCTACGAGCAGTACTTC
>.|TRBV5-6|TRBJ2-4|.
CASSPRLGGPAKNIQYF
TGTGCCAGCAGTCCCCGATTGGGGGGGCCGGCCAAAAACATTCAGTACTTC
>.|TRBV10-2|TRBJ2-7|.
CASKSVRTYEQYF
TGCGCCAGCAAGAGTGTCAGGACCTACGAGCAGTACTTC
>.|TRBV20-1|TRBJ2-1|TRBD1
CSARGLRQGAREQFF
TGCAGTGCTAGAGGGCTTAGACAGGGGGCGCGGGAGCAGTTCTTC
>.|TRBV10-3|TRBJ1-1|.
CAISEGISAEAFF
TGTGCCATCAGTGAGGGGATTTCGGCTGAAGCTTTCTTT
>.|TRBV6-5|TRBJ1-1|.
CASSYGGVAEAFF
TGTGCCAGCAGTTACGGGGGAGTGGCTGAAGCTTTCTTT
>few|TRBV27|TRBJ1-1|TRBD1
CASSPLGTGGMNTEAFF
TGTGCCAGCAGTCCTCTAGGGACAGGGGGCATGAACACTGAAGCTTTCTTT
>.|TRBV5-1|TRBJ2-7|.
CASSLQLSYEQYF
TGCGCCAGCAGCTTGCAGCTCTCCTACGAGCAGTACTTC
>.|TRBV10-1|TRBJ2-3|.
CASSESTEADTQYF
TGCGCCAGCAGTGAGAGTACAGAAGCAGATACGCAGTATTTT
>.|TRBV10-2|TRBJ2-2|TRBD1
CASGRGQGITGELFF
TGCGCCAGCGGGAGGGGACAGGGAATCACCGGGGAGCTGTTTTTT
>few|TRBV19|TRBJ1-2|TRBD1
CASSTGTGFGYTF
TGTGCCAGTAGTACCGGGACAGGGTTTGGCTACACCTTC
>.|TRBV5-6|TRBJ2-5|.
CASSFREFGGETQYF
TGTGCCAGCAGCTTTAGAGAATTTGGGGGGGAGACCCAGTACTTC
>.|TRBV10-3|TRBJ1-3|.
CAISEMQAFTGNTIYF
TGTGCCATCAGTGAGATGCAGGCGTTTACTGGAAACACCATATATTTT
>few|TRBV12-3/TRBV12-4|TRBJ1-2|TRBD1
CASSLGQGGGYTF
TGTGCCAGCAGCCTGGGACAGGGGGGAGGCTACACCTTC
>few|TRBV5-4|TRBJ1-1|.
CASSFGMGMNTEAFF
TGTGCCAGCAGCTTCGGGATGGGTATGAACACTGAAGCTTTCTTT
>.|TRBV11-2|TRBJ1-2|.
CASSLAPMPTYGYTF
TGTGCCAGCAGCTTAGCTCCCATGCCGACCTATGGCTACACCTTC
>.|TRBV10-2|TRBJ1-1|.
CASSDPTTRGPNTEAFF
TGCGCCAGCAGTGACCCTACCACCCGAGGACCGAACACTGAAGCTTTCTTT
>.|TRBV10-3|TRBJ2-1|.
CAISEQGGHNEQFF
TGTGCCATCAGTGAACAGGGTGGACACAATGAGCAGTTCTTC
>few|TRBV25-1|TRBJ1-6|TRBD1
CASSGRDSYNSPLHF
TGTGCCAGCAGTGGCCGGGACAGCTATAATTCACCCCTCCACTTT
>.|TRBV30|TRBJ1-4|TRBD1
CAWATGGNEKLFF
TGTGCCTGGGCGACAGGGGGTAATGAAAAACTGTTTTTT
>.|TRBV7-9|TRBJ2-7|TRBD2
CASSLGGGETYEQYF
TGTGCCAGCAGCTTGGGGGGGGGAGAGACATACGAGCAGTACTTC
>.|TRBV30|TRBJ1-1|.
CAWKFGSSGGEAFF
TGTGCCTGGAAATTTGGGTCCTCCGGCGGTGAAGCTTTCTTT
>once|TRBV11-3|TRBJ1-2|.
CASSLGGKNYGYTF
TGTGCCAGCAGCTTAGGCGGCAAGAACTATGGCTACACCTTC
>.|TRBV7-2|TRBJ1-3|TRBD1
CASSSQDRDFATIYF
TGTGCCAGCAGCTCACAGGACAGGGACTTCGCCACCATATATTTT
>few|TRBV24-1|TRBJ1-1|.
CATAAGATEAFF
TGTGCCACCGCGGCGGGAGCGACTGAAGCTTTCTTT
>.|TRBV30|TRBJ1-1|.
CAWSVMNTEAFF
TGTGCCTGGAGTGTAATGAACACTGAAGCTTTCTTT
>.|TRBV20-1|TRBJ2-1|.
CSARDFRDIAYNEQFF
TGCAGTGCTAGAGATTTTAGGGACATAGCCTACAATGAGCAGTTCTTC
>.|TRBV6-5|TRBJ2-1|.
CASSSSEGTYNEQFF
TGTGCCAGCAGTTCCTCGGAGGGCACTTACAATGAGCAGTTCTTC
>few|TRBV6-1|TRBJ2-7|TRBD1
CASRPSGQGAHEQYF
TGTGCCAGCAGGCCATCGGGACAGGGGGCCCATGAGCAGTACTTC
>.|TRBV27|TRBJ2-2|TRBD1
CASSPLGQGRSGENTGELFF
TGTGCCAGCAGCCCTCTCGGACAGGGGAGAAGCGGGGAGAACACCGGGGAGCTGTTTTTT
>.|TRBV5-6|TRBJ1-2|TRBD1
CASSLVGTGMDGYTF
TGTGCCAGCAGCTTGGTTGGGACAGGGATGGATGGCTACACCTTC
>few|TRBV2|TRBJ1-5|.
CASRTEINQPQHF
TGTGCCAGCCGGACAGAGATCAATCAGCCCCAGCATTTT
>few|TRBV5-4|TRBJ1-2|.
CASSLATGQIHHYGYTF
TGTGCCAGCAGCTTGGCCACGGGCCAAATCCATCACTATGGCTACACCTTC
>few|TRBV28|TRBJ2-1|.
CATAYRDGYYNEQFF
TGTGCCACCGCCTACCGGGACGGTTACTACAATGAGCAGTTCTTC
>.|TRBV7-9|TRBJ1-6|TRBD1
CASSFGTADNSPLHF
TGTGCCAGCAGCTTCGGGACAGCTGATAATTCACCCCTCCACTTT